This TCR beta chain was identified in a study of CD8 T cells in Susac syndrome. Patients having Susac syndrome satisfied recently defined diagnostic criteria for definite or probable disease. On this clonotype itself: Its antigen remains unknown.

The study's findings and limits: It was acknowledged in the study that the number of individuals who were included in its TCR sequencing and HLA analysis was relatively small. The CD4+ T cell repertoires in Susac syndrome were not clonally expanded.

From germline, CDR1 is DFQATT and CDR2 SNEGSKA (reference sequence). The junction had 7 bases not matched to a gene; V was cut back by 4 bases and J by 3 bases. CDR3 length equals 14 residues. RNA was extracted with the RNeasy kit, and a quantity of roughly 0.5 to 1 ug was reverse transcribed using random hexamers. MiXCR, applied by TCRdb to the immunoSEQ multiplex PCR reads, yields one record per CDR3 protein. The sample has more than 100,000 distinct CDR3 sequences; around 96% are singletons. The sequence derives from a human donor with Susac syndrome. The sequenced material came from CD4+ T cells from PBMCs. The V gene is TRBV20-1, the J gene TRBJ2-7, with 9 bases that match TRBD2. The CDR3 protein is CSATSGTSLYEQYF. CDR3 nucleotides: TGCAGTGCTACTTCAGGGACTAGCCTCTACGAGCAGTACTTC.